One and the same sample provided the 27 T cell receptor beta chains below, sequenced in a study of regulatory T cells in long-lasting Graves disease. Through Arm-PCR of CDR3 regions and iRepertoire HTBI primers, TCR beta libraries were built. TCRdb re-called the multiplex PCR reads with MiXCR, one entry per CDR3 protein. The repertoire consists of around 300,000 distinct CDR3 sequences, with roughly 21% occurring once and the leading ten covering about 56%. Sample time point: persistent/refractory GD, antithyroid drugs over 5 years with positive TRAb. RNA extracted from PBMCs served as the sequencing template. Material: peripheral blood mononuclear cells (PBMCs), obtained when the disease was refractory, from a patient treated with antithyroid drugs. These receptors were taken from a female donor with Graves disease.

This clonotype appeared a few times. The chain carries TRBV24-1 and TRBJ2-1; D may be TRBD1 (5 bases). Trimming shortened V by 2 bases and J by 12 bases, and 7 bases separated the two germline ends. CDR3 size: 11 residues. Germline-derived CDR1 and CDR2 are KGHDR and SFDVKD. The DNA for the CDR3 is TGTGCCACCAGTGATTCAGGGTGGCAGTTCTTC. Residues: CATSDSGWQFF.

This clonotype came up many times. The chain couples TRBV11-2 to TRBJ2-7; 7 bases are shared with TRBD2. The CDR3 runs 17 residues. V shed 5 bases, J shed 5 bases, and the junction held 18 bases outside the gene matches. Germline-derived CDR1 and CDR2 are SGHAT and FQNNGV. CDR3 amino acids: CASSIGLGRERAHEQYF. DNA of the CDR3: TGTGCCAGCAGCATAGGCCTCGGGCGGGAGAGGGCCCACGAGCAGTACTTC.

For the CDR3, the DNA is TGTGCCTGGAACTCCCTTTCTCTTCAGCCCCAGCATTTT. It is translated as CAWNSLSLQPQHF. The rearrangement links TRBV30 to TRBJ1-5; D ambiguous. The length of the CDR3 is 13 residues. CDR1 is GTSNPN and CDR2 is SVGIG in the germline V gene (reference sequence). The ends were cut back, 4 bases at V and 6 bases at J, with 13 bases in the middle. The variable domain in full, with the rest retrieved from reference TRBV30 and TRBJ1-5, is SQTIHQWPATLVQPVGSPLSLECTVEGTSNPNLYWYRQAAGRGLQLLFYSVGIGQISSEVPQNLSASRPQDRQFILSSKKLLLSDSGFYLCAWNSLSLQPQHFGDGTRLSIL.

The V call is TRBV30, the J call TRBJ1-1; D not certain. Trimming cost V 0 bases and J 5 bases, with 10 bases left between them. CDR1 and CDR2 (germline): GTSNPN, SVGIG (reference sequence). CDR3 size: 13 residues. CDR3 nucleotides: TGTGCCTGGAGTGTACACGGCACTACTGAAGCTTTCTTT. It encodes CAWSVHGTTEAFF. Based on the CDR3 plus reference TRBV30 and TRBJ1-1, the full variable domain is SQTIHQWPATLVQPVGSPLSLECTVEGTSNPNLYWYRQAAGRGLQLLFYSVGIGQISSEVPQNLSASRPQDRQFILSSKKLLLSDSGFYLCAWSVHGTTEAFFGQGTRLTVV.

This clonotype came up many times. A read error may produce the germline difference seen at one junction end. This chain uses TRBV5-1 with TRBJ2-7; D uncertain. The CDR3 is 13 residues long. Germline values: CDR1 SGHRS, CDR2 YFSETQ. The CDR3 coding sequence is TGTGCCAGCAGCTTATCGGTGAGCTACGAGCAGTACTTC. Residues: CASSLSVSYEQYF.

The chain recombines TRBV15 with TRBJ1-3; a weak D match, TRBD1 (6 bases). This CDR3 region has 16 residues. Germline values: CDR1 LNHNV, CDR2 YYDKDF (reference sequence). Trimming removed 6 bases from V and 0 bases from J, with 15 bases in between. CDR3 sequence (DNA): TGTGCCACCAGTGCCTGGACAGCGCCCTCTGGAAACACCATATATTTT. Translation gives CATSAWTAPSGNTIYF. The whole variable domain, filled in from reference TRBV15 and TRBJ1-3, reads DAMVIQNPRYQVTQFGKPVTLSCSQTLNHNVMYWYQQKSSQAPKLLFHYYDKDFNNEADTPDNFQSRRPNTSFCFLDIRSPGLGDTAMYLCATSAWTAPSGNTIYFGEGSWLTVV.

This clonotype appeared many times. V is TRBV28 and J is TRBJ1-1; D gene unclear. CDR1 and CDR2 (germline): MDHEN, SYDVKM. Trimming removed 1 base at V and 0 bases at J, with 15 bases between. The length of the CDR3 is 17 residues. The CDR3 bases are TGTGCCAGCAGTTTATACTGGGAGGCCATCATGAACACTGAAGCTTTCTTT. Amino acid sequence: CASSLYWEAIMNTEAFF.

This chain connects TRBV24-1 to TRBJ1-2, with D uncertain. V gave up 5 bases and J gave up 4 bases, with 10 bases separating them. Germline CDR1 KGHDR, CDR2 SFDVKD. The CDR3 has 13 residues. The CDR3 loop reads CATSGAGSYGYTF. The CDR3 DNA sequence: TGTGCCACCAGTGGGGCTGGCAGCTATGGCTACACCTTC.

This clonotype was found a few times. The J gene is TRBJ2-1, the V gene TRBV29-1; 10 nucleotides match TRBD2. Germline CDR1 and CDR2: SQVTM and ANQGSEA. The J segment lost 8 bases and the V segment lost 1 base, leaving 17 bases of the junction unmatched. The CDR3 has 18 amino acids. CDR3 sequence reads: CSVEGSPAPSGRGDEQFF. In DNA, the CDR3 is TGCAGCGTTGAAGGCTCCCCTGCTCCTAGCGGGAGAGGTGATGAGCAGTTCTTC.

This clonotype occurred many times. The J gene is TRBJ1-2, the V gene TRBV30; 7 nucleotides line up with TRBD1. V lost 1 base, J lost 2 bases, and 4 bases stayed unmatched. CDR1 and CDR2 (germline): GTSNPN, SVGIG (reference sequence). CDR3 length equals 14 residues. The CDR3 spells CAWSEQGINYGYTF. CDR3 in DNA: TGTGCCTGGAGTGAACAGGGGATAAACTATGGCTACACCTTC.

This clonotype came up a few times. CDR3 coding DNA: TGTGCCAGCAGTGCGCGCAGGGGAGGGTTTCTGGGCTATGGCTACACCTTC. The encoded protein is CASSARRGGFLGYGYTF. The chain employs TRBV6-1 and TRBJ1-2; D is possibly TRBD1 (6 bases). V was pared by 4 bases and J by 4 bases, with 22 bases between. Germline V lookup: CDR1 MNHNS, CDR2 SASEGT. The CDR3 spans 17 residues.

The J gene is TRBJ1-1, the V gene TRBV28; 8 bases align to TRBD1. V lost 2 bases to trimming and J lost 11 bases; unmatched junction nucleotides: 7. The CDR3 sequence is 13 residues long. Looked up from germline, CDR1 is MDHEN and CDR2 is SYDVKM. In DNA form, the CDR3 reads TGTGCCAGCAGTTTAGGCCCAGGGGGCCTCGCTTTCTTT. It codes for CASSLGPGGLAFF.

This clonotype showed up just a few times. The rearrangement joins TRBV20-1 to TRBJ2-7; 12 bases map to TRBD1. The V segment lost 6 bases and the J segment 6 bases; nucleotides outside the gene matches: 3. This CDR3 has 12 residues. Per the germline V gene, CDR1 is DFQATT and CDR2 is SNEGSKA (reference sequence). CDR3 sequence (DNA): TGCAGTGCCGGGACAGGGGGCTTCGAGCAGTACTTC. This sequence encodes CSAGTGGFEQYF.

This clonotype was picked up a small number of times. The chain carries TRBV2 and TRBJ2-3; TRBD1 might be the D (5 bases). Germline V lookup: CDR1 SNHLY, CDR2 FYNNEI. The CDR3 runs 15 residues. The V and J ends lost 4 bases and 0 bases respectively, with 11 bases between them. The CDR3 DNA sequence: TGTGCCAGCAGTGTCCACAGGTCTAGCACAGATACGCAGTATTTT. Its protein is CASSVHRSSTDTQYF.

The V and J genes are TRBV29-1 and TRBJ1-4; D may be TRBD1 (6 bases). There are 15 residues in the CDR3. Germline CDR1 and CDR2: SQVTM and ANQGSEA. Trimming pared 6 bases from V and 0 bases from J, leaving 14 bases between. The CDR3 region is CSVRTDPTTNEKLFF. DNA for the CDR3: TGCAGCGTCAGGACAGACCCAACAACTAATGAAAAACTGTTTTTT.

This clonotype was found many times. The chain employs TRBV28 and TRBJ1-5; tentative D call: TRBD1 (5 bases). Germline loops: CDR1 MDHEN, CDR2 SYDVKM. This CDR3 has 12 residues. V lost 9 bases to trimming and J lost 3 bases, with 9 bases between them. The CDR3 bases are TGTGCCAGTACGGGGGTCAATCAGCCCCAGCATTTT. This codes for CASTGVNQPQHF.

This clonotype was seen many times. The chain uses TRBV30 and TRBJ1-1, with D maybe TRBD1 (6 bases). V shed 3 bases and J shed 0 bases, with 8 bases lying between them. The CDR3 is 13 amino acids. Germline-derived CDR1 and CDR2 are GTSNPN and SVGIG (reference sequence). This CDR3 reads CAWRDSLNTEAFF. The CDR3, as DNA: TGTGCCTGGAGGGACAGCTTGAACACTGAAGCTTTCTTT. Full variable domain (rest looked up from reference TRBV30 and TRBJ1-1): SQTIHQWPATLVQPVGSPLSLECTVEGTSNPNLYWYRQAAGRGLQLLFYSVGIGQISSEVPQNLSASRPQDRQFILSSKKLLLSDSGFYLCAWRDSLNTEAFFGQGTRLTVV.

This clonotype was seen at least ten times. Here the CDR3 reads CASSYSIRGKGEQYF. The CDR3 coding sequence is TGTGCCAGCAGTTACTCGATTCGGGGGAAGGGTGAGCAGTACTTC. The chain couples TRBV6-5 to TRBJ2-7; weak D call: TRBD2 (6 bases). The germline V gene encodes CDR1 MNHEY and CDR2 SVGAGI. The CDR3 covers 15 residues. With 0 bases removed from V and 7 bases from J, the gap between germline ends came to 16 bases.

The sample holds many counts of this clonotype. The chain couples TRBV28 to TRBJ2-7; weak D call: TRBD2 (6 bases). Trimming shortened V by 10 bases and J by 2 bases, and 21 bases separated the two germline ends. This CDR3 is 15 amino acids long. The germline V gene encodes CDR1 MDHEN and CDR2 SYDVKM. CDR3 nucleotide sequence: TGTGCCACCGTTAGGAGGAGGGCAGGGACCTACGAGCAGTACTTC. It specifies CATVRRRAGTYEQYF.

This clonotype came up many times. The chain links TRBV28 to TRBJ2-7, with 7 bases identical to TRBD1. The J segment lost 3 bases and the V segment lost 5 bases, leaving 10 bases of the junction unmatched. The germline CDR1 and CDR2 sequences are MDHEN and SYDVKM. The CDR3 totals 15 residues. In DNA, the CDR3 is TGTGCCAGCAGTCTAACTGGGACAGAGGACTACGAGCAGTACTTC. Translation gives CASSLTGTEDYEQYF.

This clonotype was picked up a small number of times. The chain uses TRBV7-9 and TRBJ1-2, with D tentatively TRBD1 (6 bases). The CDR3 is made up of 19 amino acids. Trimming shortened V by 2 bases and J by 3 bases, and 25 bases separated the two germline ends. Per germline, CDR1 SEHNR and CDR2 FQNEAQ (reference sequence). This CDR3 is CASSLQSGAVPTRHYGYTF. The DNA for the CDR3 is TGTGCCAGCAGCTTACAGTCGGGGGCAGTACCCACCCGCCACTATGGCTACACCTTC.

This clonotype came up a few times. V is TRBV24-1 and J is TRBJ2-7, with 8 nucleotides matching TRBD1. CDR1 is KGHDR, CDR2 SFDVKD, per germline. This CDR3 comprises 13 residues. After removal of 7 bases from V and 2 bases from J, the junction contained 3 bases not matched to a gene. CDR3 loop: CATRTGDTYEQYF. The CDR3 coding sequence is TGTGCCACCAGGACAGGGGATACCTACGAGCAGTACTTC.

This clonotype was detected many times. The chain employs TRBV10-3 and TRBJ2-7; 8 bases are a match to TRBD2. CDR1 and CDR2 from the germline V gene are ENHRY and SYGVKD. J gave up 4 bases and V 2 bases, and 4 bases lay outside the gene matches. The CDR3 has 14 residues. CDR3 sequence: CAISETSGTYEQYF. CDR3 sequence (DNA): TGTGCCATCAGTGAGACTAGCGGAACATACGAGCAGTACTTC.

This clonotype was detected many times. The rearrangement links TRBV7-3 to TRBJ2-1; TRBD1 might be the D (6 bases). This CDR3 has 13 residues. Per the germline V gene, CDR1 is SGHTA and CDR2 is FQGTGA. V lost 2 bases and J lost 6, with 8 bases in between. This chain's CDR3 is CASSLGGGNEQFF. For the CDR3, the DNA is TGTGCCAGCAGCTTAGGGGGCGGCAATGAGCAGTTCTTC.

This clonotype was observed a handful of times. The chain joins TRBV20-1 to TRBJ2-7; 7 bases fit TRBD2. The V and J ends lost 0 bases and 4 bases, in that order; junction bases with no gene match: 9. This CDR3 is 15 amino acids long. Germline CDR1 and CDR2: DFQATT and SNEGSKA (reference sequence). CDR3 sequence: CSARDRREESYEQYF. The CDR3 nucleotides are TGCAGTGCTAGAGATCGCCGGGAGGAGTCTTACGAGCAGTACTTC.

V is TRBV28 and J is TRBJ1-6; 7 bases are shared with TRBD1. The germline gives CDR1 MDHEN, CDR2 SYDVKM. The CDR3 is 15 residues long. The junction had 8 bases not matched to a gene; V was cut back by 6 bases and J by 6 bases. As DNA, the CDR3 is TGTGCCAGCAGCCGCCCCAGGGGGGTTAATTCACCCCTCCACTTT. The encoded protein is CASSRPRGVNSPLHF.

This clonotype was found a few times. The gene calls are TRBV6-5 and TRBJ1-1; D is unresolved. Germline CDR1 reads MNHEY; CDR2 reads SVGAGI. CDR3 size: 14 residues. V shed 2 bases and J shed 1 base, with 8 bases lying between them. The CDR3 DNA reads as TGTGCCAGCAGTTACGGCCCCTCGAACACTGAAGCTTTCTTT. This sequence encodes CASSYGPSNTEAFF.